This T cell receptor beta chain was captured in a study of T cell responses to AZD1222 COVID-19 vaccine. Regarding the study as a whole: After two AZD1222 doses, spike-specific TCR breadth and depth rose versus day 0.

CDR1 MNHEY and CDR2 SMNVEV come from the germline V gene (reference sequence). Trimming stripped 7 bases from V and 3 bases from J, with 15 bases between. The CDR3 spans 14 residues. A note on this clone: The antigen is not known.

Measured with immunoSEQ multiplex PCR; TCRdb has only the in-frame clones, and not every one. This table has 140,000 or so clones, roughly nine tenths appearing once. Sequenced material: peripheral blood, taken on day 0 of AZD1222 vaccination. This TCR was sampled from an adult in good health. The gene calls are TRBV27 and TRBJ1-1; no clear D gene. The CDR3 protein is CASTPHGVHTEAFF. DNA of the CDR3: TGTGCCAGCACCCCCCACGGGGTGCACACTGAAGCTTTCTTT.